A selection of T cell receptor beta chains follows, all from one sample in a study of blood T cell repertoires in COVID-19. Data came from immunoSEQ multiplex PCR; TCRdb stores just in-frame clones and leaves some out. The table includes under 350,000 clones, 80% to 90% detected once. The specimen was PBMCs or T cells enriched from blood (not recorded which). The origin of the receptors is a woman aged 40-49 years with acute COVID-19. The conserved cysteine and the conserved F or W are not part of the CDR3 here. Clone size, where shown, is once, few, many, or a class for clones that have expanded.

>TRBJ2-3|TRBV5-4|NA
ASSFSSTDTQY
>TRBJ2-7|TRBV6-5|NA
ASSSPPGTDPYEQY
>TRBJ1-1|TRBV11-2|NA
ASSLEFPSEAF
>TRBJ2-1|TRBV9|NA
ASSAGLVWNEQF
>TRBJ2-3|TRBV5-1|NA
ASSLSGFNTQY
>TRBJ2-7|TRBV27|NA
ASSLVPQGTYEQY
>TRBJ2-5|TRBV19|NA
ASTDAGETQY
>TRBJ2-7|TRBV28|NA
ASSPRTGGSYEQY
>TRBJ2-1|TRBV3-1/TRBV3-2|NA
ASNSGWREGSNEQF
>TRBJ2-7|TRBV7-8|once
ASSLFGRVNYEQY
>TRBJ2-3|TRBV3-1/TRBV3-2|NA
ASSQTRVREYTDTQY
>TRBJ1-5|TRBV28|NA
ASSFYRFDQPQH
>TRBJ1-1|TRBV5-1|NA
ASSFQMYNTEAF
>TRBJ2-3|TRBV18|NA
ASSPSGVSTDTQY
>TRBJ1-5|TRBV12-3/TRBV12-4|NA
ASSFVRGQPQH
>TRBJ2-1|TRBV27|NA
ASSAGTSPGDNEQF
>TRBJ1-1|TRBV18|few
ASSPGTGVLNTEAF
>TRBJ2-7|TRBV7-6|NA
ASSLASASGPYEQY